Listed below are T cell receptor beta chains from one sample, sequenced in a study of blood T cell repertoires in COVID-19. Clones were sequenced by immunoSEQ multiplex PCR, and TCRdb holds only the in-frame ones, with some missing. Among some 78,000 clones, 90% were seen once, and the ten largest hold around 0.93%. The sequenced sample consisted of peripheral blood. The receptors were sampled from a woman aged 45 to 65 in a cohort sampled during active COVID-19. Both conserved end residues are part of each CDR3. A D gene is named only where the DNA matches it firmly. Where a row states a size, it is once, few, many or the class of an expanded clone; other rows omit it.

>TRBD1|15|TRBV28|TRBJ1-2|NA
TGTGCCAGCAGGCTGTGGGGGACAGGGGGTAGTGGCTACACCTTC
CASRLWGTGGSGYTF
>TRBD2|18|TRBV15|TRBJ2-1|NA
TGTGCCACCAGCAGAGATCCCCTTGGGAGGGCCACGGACAATGAGCAGTTCTTC
CATSRDPLGRATDNEQFF
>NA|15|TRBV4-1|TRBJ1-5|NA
TGCGCCAGCAGCTCACAGGAATCAAGCAATCAGCCCCAGCATTTT
CASSSQESSNQPQHF
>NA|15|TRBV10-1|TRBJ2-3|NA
TGCGCCAGCAGTGAGTTTAACCGAGGCACAGATACGCAGTATTTT
CASSEFNRGTDTQYF
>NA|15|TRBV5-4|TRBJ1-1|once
TGTGCCAGCAGCTTCTGGAGTGGGGGCTCGGCTGAAGCTTTCTTT
CASSFWSGGSAEAFF
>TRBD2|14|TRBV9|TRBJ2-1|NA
TGTGCCAGCGGGGGAGCGGGAGTCTACAATGAGCAGTTCTTC
CASGGAGVYNEQFF
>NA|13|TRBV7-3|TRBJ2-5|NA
TGTGCCAGCAGCTACAGGGAGGGGGAGACCCAGTACTTC
CASSYREGETQYF
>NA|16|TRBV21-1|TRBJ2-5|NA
TGTGCCAGCAGCAAAGGGGGCGGGGGAGTTGGAGAGACCCAGTACTTC
CASSKGGGGVGETQYF
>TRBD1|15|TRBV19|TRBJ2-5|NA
TGTGCCAGTAGTATAGGGGACAGGGGTACAGAGACCCAGTACTTC
CASSIGDRGTETQYF
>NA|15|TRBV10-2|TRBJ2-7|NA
TGCGCCAGCAGTGATAAGAAGCGGGCCCTCCTGGAGCAGTACTTC
CASSDKKRALLEQYF
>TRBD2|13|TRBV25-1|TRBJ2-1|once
TGTGCCAGTGGACTAGCGGGAACGAATGAGCAGTTCTTC
CASGLAGTNEQFF
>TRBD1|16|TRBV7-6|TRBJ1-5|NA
TGTGCCAGCAGCCTACAGGGGGCTCCCTCCAATCAGCCCCAGCATTTT
CASSLQGAPSNQPQHF
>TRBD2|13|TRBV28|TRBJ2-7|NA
TGTGCCAGCACCTTCCCTCTAGCGGACGAGCAGTACTTC
CASTFPLADEQYF
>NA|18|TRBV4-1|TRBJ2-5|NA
TGCGCCAGCAGCCAAGAATATCGCAGTAGGTGGCAGGGAGAGACCCAGTACTTC
CASSQEYRSRWQGETQYF
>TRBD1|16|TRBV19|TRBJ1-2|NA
TGTGCCAGTAGTAGGGGACAGGGAGAGAGGAACTATGGCTACACCTTC
CASSRGQGERNYGYTF
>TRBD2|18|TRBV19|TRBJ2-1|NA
TGTGCCAGTAGTATATCCAACCCGGGACTAGTTTTCTACAATGAGCAGTTCTTC
CASSISNPGLVFYNEQFF
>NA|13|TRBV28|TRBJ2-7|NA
TGTGCCAGCAGTTTATCATCCAGATACGAGCAGTACTTC
CASSLSSRYEQYF